The T cell receptor (beta chain) under discussion was sequenced for a study of shared clonotypes between healthy human individuals (dated by TCRdb to 2020 to 2022). In terms of the full investigation: The cohort included a few men and two women between 18 and 49 years of age. For each donor, three plates each were used for CD4 naive and CD4 memory, two plates were used for CD8 naive, and one plate was used for CD8 memory. To estimate repertoire size and how much clonotype sharing occurs between individuals, the study deeply sequenced the blood TCR repertoires of roughly 5 healthy adults. Libraries were prepared and TCR repertoires were sequenced by different laboratories using diverse techniques, in order to increase sequencing depth and limit assay-specific biases. Each donor's leukapheresis produced roughly between roughly 0.94 and 9.5 billion PBMCs. The research as a whole found: Because the study included a small number of donors, the genetic and exposure-history diversity represented was limited. Even with the large sequencing depth, rarefaction of the sorted-subset datasets indicated that sequencing was incomplete. Pairwise subsampling led to the expectation that sequencing depth would affect the degree of clonotype sharing among donors. Naive subsets generally had larger estimated clonotype richness than memory subsets. Compared with non-shared clonotypes, the clonotypes found in all four sorted-subset donors had higher generation probabilities. Sampling was restricted to blood, and TCR repertoires in tissues likely differ from the TCR repertoires found in blood. Roughly 5.2% of naive CD4, 3.5% of naive CD8, approximately 2.2% of memory CD4, and about 0.4% of memory CD8 clonotypes were shared across a handful of donors.

As to this clone: The specificity of this receptor is unknown. It has no much larger one-base neighbor in the sample; base qualities were not kept.

As encoded in the germline V gene, CDR1 is MNHEY while CDR2 is SVGAGI. V trim: 2 bases; J trim: 3 bases; unmatched bases: 7. Measured from the cysteine to the phenylalanine, the CDR3 is 16 residues long. CDR3 DNA is the only sequence kept; it has 48 bases, read in frame from the first base. For the CD8 naive samples, CD45RO-negative cells were positively selected for CCR7, yielding a CD45RA+CCR7+ population from which TemRA cells were excluded. The donors were healthy, HIV-negative adults with no recently reported acute infections or vaccinations. Only Caucasian adults living in Nashville, Tennessee, USA were represented among the donors. After blood collection by leukapheresis, PBMCs were isolated using Ficoll-Histopaque density gradient centrifugation and then cryopreserved in the vapor phase of liquid nitrogen. Analytical flow cytometry was used to check the purity and quantity of each magnetically sorted T cell population. From each sorted fraction, genomic DNA was isolated and quantified by UV absorbance on a Nanodrop 2000c.

Using the deep immunoSEQ assay, multiplex PCR amplified TCR CDR3 regions from genomic DNA. For each cell subset, the extracted genomic DNA was distributed evenly across all wells of several immunoSEQ 96-well plates, and each plate served as one replicate. For sorted subsets, each replicate PCR was loaded with 200 ng genomic DNA, equivalent to 30,000 or so T cell genomes. Purified libraries were quantified with a Qubit 3.0 fluorometer, sized on a Bioanalyzer 2100, and re-quantified with the KAPA Library Quantification kit. A separate single-read 150-cycle Illumina NextSeq 550 flow cell was used to sequence each immunoSEQ 96-well plate. For the original study's pipeline: Because the immunoSEQ output included only junctional sequences and no quality scores, the filtering could not be the same as the filtering used for full-length reads. To assign V/J genes and CDR3, sequences were annotated against IMGT germline references using PyIR, a Python wrapper for IgBLAST v1.9. Reads were filtered out if the reads had weak V/J assignments (E-value above 1e-6), no CDR3, stop codons, out-of-frame junctions, or ambiguous translated residues. V3J clonotypes were defined as sequences sharing an identical inferred V gene, J gene, and CDR3 amino acid sequence. The percentage overlap between two repertoires was calculated by dividing the number of shared unique clonotypes by the size of the smaller repertoire. RTK rarefaction, the Chao1 estimator, and Recon v2.1 estimates of unobserved clonotypes were used to assess repertoire richness. OLGA was used to compute generation probabilities for all TCRbeta clonotypes that the gDNA method yielded from a handful of donors. Entries here come from immuneACCESS through TCRdb and include only in-frame sequences with V and J called. Some clones fail to appear in such tables; in the studies checked, an unresolved V gene covers under half of the shortfall, and the cause of the remainder is unknown. From that table come the V and J calls and clone size; the DNA was used to work out D and trimming. A total of approximately 2,200,000 clones appear in this sample, about 92% of them only once. The top ten constitute about 1.8% of the sample.

The sequenced material came from naive CD8+ T cells from PBMCs. The meaning of the sample's cell subset or site label: CD45RA+CCR7+. This receptor was obtained from a man between 18 and 29 years old in good health. Some clones in this sample may be carry-over from other donors' samples. In this chain, TRBV6-5 is recombined with TRBJ2-3, with 8 central nucleotides matching TRBD2. The bases read TGTGCCAGCAGTTACACTTCGTTAGCGGGAACAGATACGCAGTATTTT. Translated, it gives CASSYTSLAGTDTQYF.